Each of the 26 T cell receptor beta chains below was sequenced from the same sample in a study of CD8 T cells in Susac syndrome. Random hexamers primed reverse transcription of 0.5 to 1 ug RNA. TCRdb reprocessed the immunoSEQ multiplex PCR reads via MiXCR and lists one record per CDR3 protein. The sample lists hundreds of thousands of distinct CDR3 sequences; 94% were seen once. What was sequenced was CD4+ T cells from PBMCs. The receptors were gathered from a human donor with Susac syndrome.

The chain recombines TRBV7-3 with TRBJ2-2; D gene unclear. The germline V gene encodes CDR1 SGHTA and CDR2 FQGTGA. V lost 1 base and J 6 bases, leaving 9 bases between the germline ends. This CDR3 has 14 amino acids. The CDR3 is CASSLIYLAGELFF. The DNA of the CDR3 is TGTGCCAGCAGCTTAATTTATTTGGCCGGGGAGCTGTTTTTT.

Here the CDR3 DNA reads TGTGCCAGCAGTTTAACCAGGGGTTACAATTCACCCCTCCACTTT. Its protein product is CASSLTRGYNSPLHF. The gene calls are TRBV27 and TRBJ1-6, with a possible D match to TRBD1 (6 bases). The V and J ends lost 2 bases and 7 bases respectively, with 12 bases between them. The V gene's germline CDR1 is MNHEY and CDR2 SMNVEV (reference sequence). This CDR3 has 15 amino acids.

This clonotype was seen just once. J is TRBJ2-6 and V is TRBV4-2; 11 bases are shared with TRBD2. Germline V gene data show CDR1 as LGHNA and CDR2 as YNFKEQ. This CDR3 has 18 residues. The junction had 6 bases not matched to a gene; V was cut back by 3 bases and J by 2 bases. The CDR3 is CASSHFSGGAPGANVLTF. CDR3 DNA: TGTGCCAGCAGCCACTTTAGCGGGGGGGCTCCTGGGGCCAACGTCCTGACTTTC.

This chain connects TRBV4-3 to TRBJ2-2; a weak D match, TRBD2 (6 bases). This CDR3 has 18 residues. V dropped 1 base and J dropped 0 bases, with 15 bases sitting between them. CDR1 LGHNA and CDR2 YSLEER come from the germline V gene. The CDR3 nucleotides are TGCGCCAGCAGCCAAGTTAACACGGCGGGGACGAACACCGGGGAGCTGTTTTTT. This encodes CASSQVNTAGTNTGELFF.

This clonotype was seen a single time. CDR3 loop: CASSIGSVQETQYF. The CDR3 DNA reads as TGTGCCAGCAGTATCGGGTCGGTACAAGAGACCCAGTACTTC. The V and J genes are TRBV12-3 or TRBV12-4 and TRBJ2-5; D unresolved. The germline V and J ends were trimmed by 5 bases and 2 bases, with 12 bases remaining between them. The CDR3 contains 14 residues.

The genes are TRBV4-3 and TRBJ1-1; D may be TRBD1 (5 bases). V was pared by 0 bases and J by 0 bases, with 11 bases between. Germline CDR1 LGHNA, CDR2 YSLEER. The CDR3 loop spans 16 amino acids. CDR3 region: CASSQEIGQMNTEAFF. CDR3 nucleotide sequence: TGCGCCAGCAGCCAAGAAATTGGACAAATGAACACTGAAGCTTTCTTT.

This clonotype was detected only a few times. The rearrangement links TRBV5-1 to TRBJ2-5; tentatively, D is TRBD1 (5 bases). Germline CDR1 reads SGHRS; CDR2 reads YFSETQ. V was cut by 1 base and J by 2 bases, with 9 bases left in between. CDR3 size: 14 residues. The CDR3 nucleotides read TGCGCCAGCAGCTTGACAGGAGATCAAGAGACCCAGTACTTC. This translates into CASSLTGDQETQYF.

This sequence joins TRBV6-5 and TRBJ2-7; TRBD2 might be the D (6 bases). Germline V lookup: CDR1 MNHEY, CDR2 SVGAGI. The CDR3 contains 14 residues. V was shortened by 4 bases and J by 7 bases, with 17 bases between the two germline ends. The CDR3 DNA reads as TGTGCCAGCAGTTCCCCGGGACTCCATAAGGAGCAGTACTTC. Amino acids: CASSSPGLHKEQYF.

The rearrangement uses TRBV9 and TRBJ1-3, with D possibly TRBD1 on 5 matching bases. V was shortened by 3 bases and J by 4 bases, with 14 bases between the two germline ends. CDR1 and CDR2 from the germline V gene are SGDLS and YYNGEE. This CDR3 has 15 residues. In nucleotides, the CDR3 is TGTGCCAGCAGCGGGTTTCGGCAGGGAGGAAACACCATATATTTT. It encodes CASSGFRQGGNTIYF.

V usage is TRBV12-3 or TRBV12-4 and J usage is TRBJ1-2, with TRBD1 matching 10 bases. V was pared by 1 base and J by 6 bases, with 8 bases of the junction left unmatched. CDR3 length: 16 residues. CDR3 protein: CASSLDLGQGIDGYTF. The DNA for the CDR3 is TGTGCCAGCAGTTTAGACTTGGGACAGGGGATCGATGGCTACACCTTC.

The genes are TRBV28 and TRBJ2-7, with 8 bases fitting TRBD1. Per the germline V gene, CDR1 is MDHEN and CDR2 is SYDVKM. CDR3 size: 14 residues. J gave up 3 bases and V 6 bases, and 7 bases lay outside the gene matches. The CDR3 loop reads CASSPTGVSYEQYF. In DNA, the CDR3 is TGTGCCAGCAGCCCGACAGGGGTGAGCTACGAGCAGTACTTC.

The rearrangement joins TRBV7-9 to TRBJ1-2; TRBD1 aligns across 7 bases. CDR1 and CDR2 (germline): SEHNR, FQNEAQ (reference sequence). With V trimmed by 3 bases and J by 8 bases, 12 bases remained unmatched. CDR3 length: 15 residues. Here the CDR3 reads CASSFRAGGREGYTF. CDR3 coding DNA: TGTGCCAGCAGCTTTCGGGCAGGGGGTCGAGAGGGCTACACCTTC.

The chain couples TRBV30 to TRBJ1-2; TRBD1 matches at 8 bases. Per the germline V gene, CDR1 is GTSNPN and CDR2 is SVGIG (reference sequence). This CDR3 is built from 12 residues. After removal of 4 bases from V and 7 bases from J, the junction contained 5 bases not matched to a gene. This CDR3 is CAWIQGAVGYTF. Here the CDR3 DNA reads TGTGCCTGGATCCAGGGGGCGGTTGGCTACACCTTC. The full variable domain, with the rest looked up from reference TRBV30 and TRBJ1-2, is SQTIHQWPATLVQPVGSPLSLECTVEGTSNPNLYWYRQAAGRGLQLLFYSVGIGQISSEVPQNLSASRPQDRQFILSSKKLLLSDSGFYLCAWIQGAVGYTFGSGTRLTVV.

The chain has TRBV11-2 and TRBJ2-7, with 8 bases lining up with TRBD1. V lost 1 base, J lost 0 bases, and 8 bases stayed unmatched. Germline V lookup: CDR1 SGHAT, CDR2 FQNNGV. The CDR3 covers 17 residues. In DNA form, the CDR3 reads TGTGCCAGCAGCTTAGTTGCAGGGGGCTTCAGCTCCTACGAGCAGTACTTC. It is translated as CASSLVAGGFSSYEQYF.

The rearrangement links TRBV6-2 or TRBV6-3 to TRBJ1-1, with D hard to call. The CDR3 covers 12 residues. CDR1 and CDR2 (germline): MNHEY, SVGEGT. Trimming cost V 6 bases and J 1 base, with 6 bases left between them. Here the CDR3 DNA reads TGTGCCAGCAGGGAAAGGAACACTGAAGCTTTCTTT. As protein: CASRERNTEAFF.

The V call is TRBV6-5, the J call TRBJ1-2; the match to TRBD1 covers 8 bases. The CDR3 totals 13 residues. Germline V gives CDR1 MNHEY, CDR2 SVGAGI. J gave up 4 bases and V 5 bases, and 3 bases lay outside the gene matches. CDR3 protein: CASSGTGGYGYTF. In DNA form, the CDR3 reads TGTGCCAGCAGTGGAACAGGGGGCTATGGCTACACCTTC.

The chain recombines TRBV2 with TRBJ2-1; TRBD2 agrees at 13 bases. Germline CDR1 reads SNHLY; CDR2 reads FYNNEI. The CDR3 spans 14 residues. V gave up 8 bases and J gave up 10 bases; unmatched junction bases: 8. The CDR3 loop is CASGGTSGTLEQFF. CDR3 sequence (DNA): TGTGCCAGCGGGGGGACTAGCGGGACGCTGGAGCAGTTCTTC. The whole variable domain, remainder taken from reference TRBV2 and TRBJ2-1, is EPEVTQTPSHQVTQMGQEVILRCVPISNHLYFYWYRQILGQKVEFLVSFYNNEISEKSEIFDDQFSVERPDGSNFTLKIRSTKLEDSAMYFCASGGTSGTLEQFFGPGTRLTVL.

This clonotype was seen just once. CDR3 sequence: CASSGPANEKLFF. The CDR3 bases are TGTGCCAGCAGTGGGCCGGCTAATGAAAAACTGTTTTTT. The rearrangement joins TRBV9 to TRBJ1-4; no clear D. The V end was cut by 5 bases, the J end by 3 bases, with 8 bases between. There are 13 residues in the CDR3. Germline assignment: CDR1 SGDLS and CDR2 YYNGEE.

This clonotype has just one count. The CDR3 sequence: CASSLTGTGGTGELFF. CDR3 nucleotides: TGTGCCAGCAGCCTCACCGGGACAGGAGGCACCGGGGAGCTGTTTTTT. The chain carries TRBV6-1 and TRBJ2-2; 8 bases line up with TRBD1. The CDR3 is made up of 16 amino acids. From germline, CDR1 is MNHNS and CDR2 SASEGT. The trim removed 6 bases at V and 4 bases at J, leaving 10 bases unmatched.

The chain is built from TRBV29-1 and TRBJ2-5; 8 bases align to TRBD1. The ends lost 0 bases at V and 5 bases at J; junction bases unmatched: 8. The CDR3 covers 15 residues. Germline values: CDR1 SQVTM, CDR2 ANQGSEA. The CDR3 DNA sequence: TGCAGCGTTGAAGAACCCAGGGGGCGTAGGGAGACCCAGTACTTC. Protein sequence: CSVEEPRGRRETQYF.

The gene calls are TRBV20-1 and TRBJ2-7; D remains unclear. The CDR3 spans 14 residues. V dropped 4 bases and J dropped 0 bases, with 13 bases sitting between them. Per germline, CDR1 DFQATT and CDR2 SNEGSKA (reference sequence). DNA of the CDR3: TGCAGTGCTATAGACCCTTCCCACTCCTACGAGCAGTACTTC. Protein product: CSAIDPSHSYEQYF.

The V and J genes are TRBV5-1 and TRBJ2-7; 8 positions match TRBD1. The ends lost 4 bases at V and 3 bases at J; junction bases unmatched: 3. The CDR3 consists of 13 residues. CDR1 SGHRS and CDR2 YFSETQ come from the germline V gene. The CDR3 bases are TGCGCCAGCAGCGAGGACAGGGACTACGAGCAGTACTTC. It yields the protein CASSEDRDYEQYF.

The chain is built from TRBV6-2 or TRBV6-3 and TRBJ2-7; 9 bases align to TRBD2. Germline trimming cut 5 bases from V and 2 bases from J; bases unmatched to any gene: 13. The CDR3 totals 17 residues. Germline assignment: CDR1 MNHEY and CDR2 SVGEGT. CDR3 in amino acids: CASSPRGSGGLTYEQYF. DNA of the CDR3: TGTGCCAGCAGTCCCCGAGGTAGCGGGGGCCTCACCTACGAGCAGTACTTC.

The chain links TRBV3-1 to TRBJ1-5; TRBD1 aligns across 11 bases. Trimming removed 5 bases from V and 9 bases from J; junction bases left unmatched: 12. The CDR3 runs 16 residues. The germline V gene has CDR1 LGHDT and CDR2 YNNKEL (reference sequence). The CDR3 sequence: CASSTGQGAGVWPQHF. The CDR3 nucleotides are TGTGCCAGCAGCACCGGACAGGGGGCCGGGGTTTGGCCCCAGCATTTT.

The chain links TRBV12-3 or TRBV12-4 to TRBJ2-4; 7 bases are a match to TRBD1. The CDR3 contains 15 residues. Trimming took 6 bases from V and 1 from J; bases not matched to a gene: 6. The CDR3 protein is CASREPGQAKNIQYF. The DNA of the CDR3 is TGTGCCAGCAGAGAACCGGGACAGGCCAAAAACATTCAGTACTTC.

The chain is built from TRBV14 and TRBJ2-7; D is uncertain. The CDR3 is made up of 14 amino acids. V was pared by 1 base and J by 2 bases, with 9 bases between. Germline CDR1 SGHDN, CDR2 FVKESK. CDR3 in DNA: TGTGCCAGCAGCCAAGTAGCCGGGCCCTACGAGCAGTACTTC. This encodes CASSQVAGPYEQYF.